The source of this T cell receptor beta chain is a study of Graves' ophthalmopathy and Graves' hyperthyroidism. At the level of the study: Calling hyperthyroidism stable required that no ophthalmopathy show up within 18 months of follow-up.

There are a few counts of this clonotype. The authors amplified TCR beta CDR3 regions, and they did so from RNA transcripts for repertoire sequencing. First-round RT-PCR employed HTBI primers, with a second-round multiplex PCR after it. TCRdb re-called the multiplex PCR reads with MiXCR, one entry per CDR3 protein. The sample consists of more than 1,000,000 distinct CDR3 sequences, about 40% of them appearing once. Looked up from germline, CDR1 is ENHRY and CDR2 is SYGVKD. CDR3 length: 18 amino acids. V was pared by 0 bases and J by 0 bases, with 15 bases between. This chain connects TRBV10-3 to TRBJ1-3, with a possible D match to TRBD1 (5 bases). The sequencing input was peripheral blood or thyroid tissue (not recorded which). The sequence came from an adult man with Graves' hyperthyroidism. The CDR3, as DNA: TGTGCCATCAGTGAGTCGTTCCAGGGCTGGAGCTCTGGAAACACCATATATTTT. It specifies CAISESFQGWSSGNTIYF.